This T cell receptor (beta chain) was profiled in a study of T-cell memory formation after mild COVID-19. Findings and caveats of the study: Contracting clones localized mainly to CM and EM when CD4+ and mainly to EMRA when CD8+.

The CDR3 is made up of 15 amino acids. Trimming removed 5 bases at V and 2 bases at J, with 16 bases between. The table lists this clonotype with a few counts. Its matching antigen is unknown. TCRdb called the 5' RACE reads again in MiXCR, with one record for every CDR3 protein. The table has fewer than 150,000 distinct CDR3 sequences, about a fifth seen once. This TCR was recovered from a man aged 18 to 30 who had mild COVID-19 (a few samples of this study predate the infection). Cell type and time point are not known. What was sequenced was PBMCs or a T cell subset sorted from them (not recorded which). The rearrangement joins TRBV12-3 or TRBV12-4 to TRBJ2-7; D uncertain. The CDR3 sequence: CASSKTFGRTYEQYF. CDR3 DNA sequence: TGTGCCAGCAGTAAAACCTTCGGGCGGACCTACGAGCAGTACTTC.